This entry lists 29 T cell receptor beta chains sequenced from one sample in a study of cytomegalovirus exposure and HLA in healthy donors. PCR used 60 Vbeta primers and 13 Jbeta primers. The assay was immunoSEQ multiplex PCR, and TCRdb's table has in-frame clones only and misses some. The sample consists of 150,000 to 200,000 clones, about four fifths of them appearing once. Material for sequencing was PBMCs. The receptor set was obtained from a male donor in good health and CMV-seropositive.

The chain recombines TRBV16 with TRBJ2-1; D is uncertain. The CDR3 length is 16 residues. V lost 2 bases and J 3 bases, leaving 14 bases between the germline ends. Germline CDR1 reads KGHSY; CDR2 reads FQNENV. CDR3 bases: TGTGCCAGCAGCCAACCCGGGTTTCCCAACTACAATGAGCAGTTCTTC. This codes for CASSQPGFPNYNEQFF.

This chain uses TRBV28 with TRBJ2-7; D not resolved. Looked up from germline, CDR1 is MDHEN and CDR2 is SYDVKM. V lost 6 bases and J lost 5, with 11 bases in between. This CDR3 region has 12 residues. CDR3 in amino acids: CASRHNRHEQYF. The CDR3, as DNA: TGTGCCAGCAGACACAACAGACACGAGCAGTACTTC.

This chain connects TRBV7-2 to TRBJ2-5, with D unresolved. Trimming took 5 bases from V and 10 from J, leaving 17 bases between them. CDR1 is SGHTA and CDR2 is FQGNSA in the germline V gene. CDR3 length: 13 residues. This CDR3 is CASSPGGARIQYF. CDR3 bases: TGTGCCAGCAGCCCGGGTGGTGCGAGGATCCAGTACTTC.

The V and J genes are TRBV29-1 and TRBJ2-5; D remains unclear. The germline gives CDR1 SQVTM, CDR2 ANQGSEA. This CDR3 region has 12 residues. V lost 7 bases and J lost 1, with 10 bases in between. The CDR3: CSGGNPQETQYF. Written as DNA, the CDR3 is TGCAGCGGAGGCAACCCCCAAGAGACCCAGTACTTC.

This rearrangement joins TRBV18 to TRBJ2-7, with D possibly TRBD1 on 6 matching bases. CDR1 is KGHSH, CDR2 LQKENI, per germline. The CDR3 runs 16 residues. The V end was cut by 1 base, the J end by 3 bases, with 16 bases between. CDR3 in DNA: TGTGCCAGCTCACCACTGGCAGGGGATATCCTCTACGAGCAGTACTTC. Protein product: CASSPLAGDILYEQYF.

The chain recombines TRBV5-8 with TRBJ1-2, with 9 nucleotides matching TRBD1. This CDR3 spans 18 amino acids. CDR1 and CDR2 (germline): SGHTS, YDEGEE. V lost 7 bases to trimming and J lost 0 bases; unmatched junction nucleotides: 16. The CDR3 DNA is TGTGCCAGCGGCCTTAAAACGACAGGGGGTCTTGCTAACTATGGCTACACCTTC. Translated: CASGLKTTGGLANYGYTF.

This clone was seen more than once but under ten times. The chain links TRBV11-3 to TRBJ2-7, with D tentatively TRBD2 (6 bases). Trimming left V 0 bases short and J 7 bases short, with 10 bases between. The CDR3 covers 13 residues. Germline V gene lookup returns CDR1 SGHNT and CDR2 YENEEA. CDR3 in DNA: TGTGCCAGCAGCTTAGAACTAGCACGGGAGCAGTACTTC. Translation gives CASSLELAREQYF.

The chain employs TRBV2 and TRBJ2-7, with TRBD1 identical over 10 bases. From germline, CDR1 is SNHLY and CDR2 FYNNEI. Trimming removed 8 bases from V and 7 bases from J; junction bases left unmatched: 8. This CDR3 spans 13 amino acids. This CDR3 reads CASRGWTGGEQYF. The CDR3 coding sequence is TGTGCCAGCCGTGGTTGGACAGGGGGAGAGCAGTACTTC.

V is TRBV19 and J is TRBJ2-3; D might be TRBD2 (5 bases). The CDR3 extends over 14 amino acids. Germline loops: CDR1 LNHDA, CDR2 SQIVND (reference sequence). V was cut by 6 bases and J by 3 bases, with 13 bases left in between. The CDR3 nucleotides are TGTGCCAGTAGAAAAGCAAGAGGGACAGATACGCAGTATTTT. It translates to CASRKARGTDTQYF.

Turning to this clone: This sample also contains other DNA sequences that code for the same CDR3. The chain is built from TRBV4-1 and TRBJ2-1; a possible D gene is TRBD2 (6 bases). The germline V gene has CDR1 MGHRA and CDR2 YSYEKL. This CDR3 comprises 14 residues. V lost 3 bases and J 3 bases, leaving 9 bases between the germline ends. The CDR3 coding sequence is TGCGCCAGCAGCCACTCTAGCGTCTACAATGAGCAGTTCTTC. It yields the protein CASSHSSVYNEQFF.

For this clone: The identical CDR3 is also encoded by other nucleotide sequences in the sample. This sequence joins TRBV6-1 and TRBJ2-1; possibly TRBD1 for D (6 bases). This CDR3 contains 13 residues. CDR1 is MNHNS, CDR2 SASEGT, per germline. Between the trimmed V and J ends, which lost 1 base and 8 bases, there was a span of 9 bases. The CDR3 reads CASSEGTVHEQFF. In DNA form, the CDR3 reads TGTGCCAGCAGTGAAGGGACAGTTCATGAGCAGTTCTTC.

The chain has TRBV30 and TRBJ2-3, with D possibly being TRBD1 (6 bases). This CDR3 comprises 12 residues. Germline V gene sequence: CDR1 GTSNPN, CDR2 SVGIG (reference sequence). V was clipped by 5 bases and J by 4 bases, with 10 bases between them. In DNA form, the CDR3 reads TGTGCCTGGTCCAGGGGTGCAGATACGCAGTATTTT. It yields the protein CAWSRGADTQYF.

The chain links TRBV6-5 to TRBJ2-3, with unresolved D. CDR3 size: 13 residues. Deletions cut 1 base from V and 4 bases from J, with 6 bases between. Germline V gene lookup returns CDR1 MNHEY and CDR2 SVGAGI. This chain's CDR3 is CASSYFPADTQYF. CDR3 coding DNA: TGTGCCAGCAGTTACTTTCCGGCAGATACGCAGTATTTT.

V usage is TRBV18 and J usage is TRBJ1-4; no firm D call. The CDR3 spans 18 residues. Per the germline V gene, CDR1 is KGHSH and CDR2 is LQKENI. Trimming shortened V by 4 bases and J by 8 bases, and 26 bases separated the two germline ends. CDR3 DNA: TGTGCCAGCTCACAGCGGTACCCCCGCCCCGACTTGGGGGAAAAACTGTTTTTT. Amino acids: CASSQRYPRPDLGEKLFF.

V is TRBV28 and J is TRBJ2-5, with TRBD2 identical over 7 bases. CDR1 is MDHEN and CDR2 is SYDVKM in the germline V gene. V shed 6 bases and J 0 bases; nucleotides not matched to a gene: 10. This CDR3 contains 16 residues. The CDR3 bases are TGTGCCAGCAGCCTCGGGGGACTAACGTACCAAGAGACCCAGTACTTC. Protein product: CASSLGGLTYQETQYF.

This sequence joins TRBV7-8 and TRBJ1-1; no reliable D call. Germline V gene data show CDR1 as SGHVS and CDR2 as FQNEAQ. The CDR3 is made up of 16 amino acids. V lost 1 base, J lost 4 bases, and 16 bases lay in between. CDR3 in DNA: TGTGCCAGCAGCTTAGGAGGTGGAAGACGCGGCACTGAAGCTTTCTTT. Its translation: CASSLGGGRRGTEAFF.

The chain has TRBV6-7 and TRBJ1-1; no clear D. TRBV6-7 is identified as an open reading frame with a role that is uncertain. V dropped 7 bases and J dropped 4 bases, with 4 bases sitting between them. CDR3 length: 10 residues. The CDR3 coding sequence is TGTGCCAGCACCTGCACTGAAGCTTTCTTT. This encodes CASTCTEAFF.

The chain has TRBV4-1 and TRBJ2-1; D gene uncertain. The CDR3 length is 11 residues. In germline, CDR1 is MGHRA, CDR2 YSYEKL. With 4 bases removed from V and 8 bases from J, the gap between germline ends came to 6 bases. The CDR3 DNA follows: TGCGCCAGCAGCCGAGTGGATGAGCAGTTCTTC. Its protein product is CASSRVDEQFF.

The rearrangement links TRBV19 to TRBJ2-4; D might be TRBD1 (5 bases). V was cut by 1 base and J by 6 bases, with 13 bases left in between. Germline lookup yields CDR1 LNHDA and CDR2 SQIVND (reference sequence). This CDR3 is 15 amino acids long. The CDR3 DNA reads as TGTGCCAGTAGTATAGTAGTTGGGCAGGGAAACATTCAGTACTTC. Translated, it gives CASSIVVGQGNIQYF. The full variable domain, rest sourced from reference TRBV19 and TRBJ2-4, is DGGITQSPKYLFRKEGQNVTLSCEQNLNHDAMYWYRQDPGQGLRLIYYSQIVNDFQKGDIAEGYSVSREKKESFPLTVTSAQKNPTAFYLCASSIVVGQGNIQYFGAGTRLSVL.

V gene TRBV11-2 combines with J gene TRBJ2-2; D remains ambiguous. The length of the CDR3 is 13 residues. The germline V gene has CDR1 SGHAT and CDR2 FQNNGV. Trimming removed 1 base from V and 5 bases from J, with 5 bases in between. As DNA, the CDR3 is TGTGCCAGCAGCTTAGCACAAACCGGGGAGCTGTTTTTT. Amino acid sequence: CASSLAQTGELFF.

V usage is TRBV19 and J usage is TRBJ2-1; perhaps TRBD1 as D (6 bases). Trimming shortened V by 5 bases and J by 0 bases, and 14 bases separated the two germline ends. Germline values: CDR1 LNHDA, CDR2 SQIVND (reference sequence). This CDR3 is 16 amino acids long. CDR3 nucleotides: TGTGCCAGTAGTTCGTCCGGGACACTCTCCTACAATGAGCAGTTCTTC. Translating gives CASSSSGTLSYNEQFF.

CDR3 amino acids: CASSISPGGPQPQHF. CDR3 nucleotides: TGTGCCAGTAGTATAAGCCCCGGGGGACCTCAGCCCCAGCATTTT. V gene TRBV19 combines with J gene TRBJ1-5; TRBD1 might be the D (5 bases). Germline V gives CDR1 LNHDA, CDR2 SQIVND (reference sequence). There are 15 residues in the CDR3. Deletions cut 2 bases from V and 6 bases from J, with 14 bases between.

The chain employs TRBV7-9 and TRBJ1-3; 10 bases agree with TRBD1. The V gene end was trimmed by 4 bases and the J gene end by 0 bases; junction bases not matched to a gene: 6. CDR3 length: 17 residues. Germline-derived CDR1 and CDR2 are SEHNR and FQNEAQ (reference sequence). CDR3 in DNA: TGTGCCAGCAGCTCGACGACAGGGGGCTACTCTGGAAACACCATATATTTT. Residues: CASSSTTGGYSGNTIYF.

For this clone: The junction shows a germline mismatch at one end, possibly a read error. V gene TRBV6-5 combines with J gene TRBJ2-4; TRBD2 aligns across 9 bases. CDR1 and CDR2 from the germline V gene are MNHEY and SVGAGI. The CDR3 totals 16 residues. The CDR3 coding sequence is TGTGCCAGCAGTTACTCTAGCGGGAGTGAGTTAAACAGTCAGTACTTC. Amino acids: CASSYSSGSELNSQYF.

The V and J genes are TRBV7-2 and TRBJ1-2; D ambiguous. Germline values: CDR1 SGHTA, CDR2 FQGNSA. The CDR3 spans 14 residues. The ends were cut back, 4 bases at V and 8 bases at J, with 17 bases in the middle. CDR3 nucleotide sequence: TGTGCCAGCAGCTCAACCGGGCCCTGGGAGGGCTACACCTTC. Its protein product is CASSSTGPWEGYTF.

The chain uses TRBV23-1 and TRBJ2-7; D possibly corresponds to TRBD2 (6 bases). TRBV23-1 is recorded as an ORF, its role being uncertain. The CDR3 contains 18 residues. Trimming shortened V by 3 bases and J by 6 bases, and 27 bases separated the two germline ends. CDR3 in DNA: TGCGCCAGCAGTCACCCTTCAGCCGGGGGACCGCCAGCTGGCGAGCAGTACTTC. Protein: CASSHPSAGGPPAGEQYF.

J is TRBJ1-1 and V is TRBV15, with D maybe TRBD1 (5 bases). V lost 3 bases to trimming and J lost 5 bases, with 10 bases between them. Germline V gene data show CDR1 as LNHNV and CDR2 as YYDKDF (reference sequence). This CDR3 has 13 residues. This chain's CDR3 is CATSRRGGTEAFF. CDR3 nucleotides: TGTGCCACCAGCAGGAGGGGAGGGACTGAAGCTTTCTTT.

The chain combines TRBV6-5 with TRBJ1-1; D might be TRBD1 (5 bases). This CDR3 contains 15 residues. The V gene lost 4 bases and the J gene lost 3 bases, with 15 bases spanning the gap. Per germline, CDR1 MNHEY and CDR2 SVGAGI. CDR3 residues: CASSSPRGGDTEAFF. CDR3 nucleotides: TGTGCCAGCAGTTCTCCGCGGGGAGGGGACACTGAAGCTTTCTTT.

This chain links TRBV5-1 with TRBJ1-4, with 9 positions matching TRBD1. The trim removed 3 bases at V and 8 bases at J, leaving 5 bases unmatched. The CDR3 sequence is 14 residues long. Germline V gene data show CDR1 as SGHRS and CDR2 as YFSETQ. CDR3 amino acids: CASSSGQGLEKLFF. The CDR3 region has the DNA TGCGCCAGCAGCTCGGGACAGGGTTTGGAAAAACTGTTTTTT.